These 6 T cell receptor beta chains came from one sample sequenced in a study of blood T cell repertoires in COVID-19. The repertoire was sequenced with immunoSEQ multiplex PCR; TCRdb's copy has only in-frame clones and lacks some. The table shows approximately 150,000 clones, with about 89% occurring only once. Material: peripheral blood. These receptors came from a man at least 80 years old with acute or convalescent COVID-19.

The rearrangement uses TRBV3-1 (or the pseudogene TRBV3-2) and TRBJ1-2; D might be TRBD1 (6 bases). With 8 bases removed from V and 8 bases from J, the gap between germline ends came to 15 bases. The germline CDR1 and CDR2 sequences are LGHDT and YNNKEL (reference sequence). The CDR3 has 12 amino acids. The CDR3 region has the DNA TGTGCCAGCGAGGGACAAACGGGAGGCTACACCTTC. Translated: CASEGQTGGYTF.

The chain links TRBV29-1 to TRBJ1-1, with 7 bases aligning to TRBD1. The germline V gene encodes CDR1 SQVTM and CDR2 ANQGSEA. This CDR3 spans 14 amino acids. V lost 4 bases, J lost 1 base, and 6 bases stayed unmatched. CDR3 residues: CSVVGGTANTEAFF. As DNA, the CDR3 is TGCAGCGTTGTCGGTGGGACAGCGAACACTGAAGCTTTCTTT.

The rearrangement links TRBV18 to TRBJ1-4; 7 positions match TRBD1. The V gene's germline CDR1 is KGHSH and CDR2 LQKENI. CDR3 size: 15 residues. Unmatched junction bases numbered 6, after V lost 2 bases and J lost 6 bases. The CDR3 here is CASSPSRQGYEKLFF. DNA of the CDR3: TGTGCCAGCTCACCATCGAGACAGGGATATGAAAAACTGTTTTTT.

The chain couples TRBV6-6 to TRBJ1-5; D perhaps matches TRBD1 (6 bases). V was pared by 5 bases and J by 6 bases, with 11 bases between. Germline V CDR1 and CDR2: MNHNY, SVGAGI (reference sequence). This CDR3 spans 13 amino acids. CDR3 coding DNA: TGTGCCAGCAGTACAGGGTCTGGTCAGCCCCAGCATTTT. Its translation is CASSTGSGQPQHF.

The CDR3 loop reads CASQGLAGNYNEQFF. The CDR3 DNA reads TGTGCCAGTCAGGGACTAGCGGGCAACTACAATGAGCAGTTCTTC. The rearrangement joins TRBV19 to TRBJ2-1, with 12 bases aligning to TRBD2. Germline V gives CDR1 LNHDA, CDR2 SQIVND (reference sequence). J gave up 3 bases and V 8 bases, and 5 bases lay outside the gene matches. CDR3 length: 15 amino acids.

The J gene is TRBJ1-6, the V gene TRBV28; weak D call: TRBD1 (5 bases). The length of the CDR3 is 16 residues. Between the trimmed V and J ends, which lost 6 bases and 0 bases, there was a span of 12 bases. The germline gives CDR1 MDHEN, CDR2 SYDVKM. In DNA form, the CDR3 reads TGTGCCAGCAGCGGACATCACAGCTCCTATAATTCACCCCTCCACTTT. Translating it yields CASSGHHSSYNSPLHF.